The next 24 T cell receptor beta chains were all read from a single sample in a study of shared clonotypes between healthy human individuals. Naive CD8 cells lacked CD45RO, underwent positive selection for CCR7 and left out terminally differentiated effector memory CD45RA+ cells. Generated by immunoSEQ multiplex PCR, the TCRdb table keeps only in-frame clones and is missing some. The sample carries around 2.1 million clones, 93% recorded once. The source material was naive CD8+ T cells from PBMCs. The receptors stem from a man aged 18 to 35 in good health. Some clones in this sample may be carry-over from other donors' samples.

This sequence joins TRBV5-5 and TRBJ1-5, with 8 positions matching TRBD1. The CDR3 length is 16 residues. Germline CDR1 reads SGHKS; CDR2 reads YYEKEE (reference sequence). The trim removed 1 base at V and 2 bases at J, leaving 5 bases unmatched. The CDR3 region is CASSLLDRGGNQPQHF. The CDR3 DNA sequence: TGTGCCAGCAGCTTGCTAGACAGGGGCGGCAATCAGCCCCAGCATTTT.

This clone is a singleton in its sample. The V gene is TRBV27, the J gene TRBJ2-5, with a weak D call TRBD1 (6 bases). V was shortened by 1 base and J by 2 bases, with 11 bases between the two germline ends. Germline values: CDR1 MNHEY, CDR2 SMNVEV (reference sequence). CDR3 length: 15 amino acids. CDR3 sequence reads: CASSLWGQPQETQYF. The CDR3 DNA sequence: TGTGCCAGCAGTTTATGGGGGCAGCCTCAAGAGACCCAGTACTTC.

This clone was detected only a few times. The chain links TRBV6-6 to TRBJ1-5; D is uncertain. CDR1 is MNHNY, CDR2 SVGAGI, per germline (reference sequence). Trimming removed 0 bases from V and 0 bases from J, with 6 bases in between. CDR3 length equals 15 residues. This CDR3 is CASSYSVDSNQPQHF. CDR3 DNA sequence: TGTGCCAGCAGTTACTCTGTAGATAGCAATCAGCCCCAGCATTTT.

On this clone itself: This CDR3 is also generated by other DNA sequences in the sample. The V call is TRBV11-2, the J call TRBJ2-7; D call uncertain. Germline loops: CDR1 SGHAT, CDR2 FQNNGV. This CDR3 contains 13 residues. V lost 5 bases and J 0 bases, leaving 8 bases between the germline ends. CDR3 coding DNA: TGTGCCAGCAGCCCCGGGTACTCCTACGAGCAGTACTTC. It specifies CASSPGYSYEQYF.

The chain uses TRBV2 and TRBJ2-3, with TRBD1 as a possible D gene (6 bases). Germline V gene data show CDR1 as SNHLY and CDR2 as FYNNEI. This CDR3 is built from 16 residues. The V gene lost 1 base and the J gene lost 0 bases, with 11 bases spanning the gap. CDR3 coding DNA: TGTGCCAGCAGTGAAGGCGCAGGGGTGAGCACAGATACGCAGTATTTT. Its translation: CASSEGAGVSTDTQYF.

The chain combines TRBV19 with TRBJ1-5; tentative D call: TRBD1 (6 bases). Germline CDR1 is LNHDA and CDR2 is SQIVND (reference sequence). This CDR3 contains 15 residues. Trimming left V 4 bases short and J 6 bases short, with 16 bases between. CDR3 sequence (DNA): TGTGCCAGTAGTACGCCGGACAGCGGGGGTCAGCCCCAGCATTTT. Translating gives CASSTPDSGGQPQHF.

The CDR3 region is CAIRDVGRSYEQYF. The CDR3 DNA reads TGTGCCATCAGGGACGTGGGCAGGTCCTACGAGCAGTACTTC. The gene calls are TRBV10-3 and TRBJ2-5; D ambiguous. The DNA end favors TRBJ2-7, so the J call may be wrong. The germline CDR1 and CDR2 sequences are ENHRY and SYGVKD. The CDR3 extends over 14 amino acids.

The J gene is TRBJ2-7, the V gene TRBV9; 8 positions agree with TRBD1. The CDR3 sequence is 16 residues long. Per the germline V gene, CDR1 is SGDLS and CDR2 is YYNGEE. The V and J ends lost 4 bases and 7 bases, in that order; junction bases with no gene match: 16. Here the CDR3 reads CASSSRAQGGYLEQYF. CDR3 nucleotides: TGTGCCAGCAGCTCACGAGCACAGGGGGGATACTTAGAGCAGTACTTC.

The rearrangement links TRBV5-6 to TRBJ1-2; D is unclear. The V gene lost 4 bases and the J gene lost 7 bases, with 11 bases spanning the gap. There are 12 residues in the CDR3. The germline V gene has CDR1 SGHDT and CDR2 YYEEEE. The CDR3 loop is CASSGDGFGYTF. The DNA for the CDR3 is TGTGCCAGCAGCGGGGATGGTTTTGGCTACACCTTC.

This rearrangement joins TRBV23-1 to TRBJ2-7; TRBD1 aligns across 7 bases. TRBV23-1 is classed as an ORF, of uncertain function. This CDR3 is built from 13 residues. V trimming: 4 bases; J trimming: 4 bases; junction bases outside the gene matches: 4. CDR3: CASSPRDSYEQYF. DNA for the CDR3: TGCGCCAGCAGTCCACGGGACAGTTACGAGCAGTACTTC.

This chain joins TRBV27 and TRBJ2-1, with TRBD2 matching 12 bases. J lost 7 bases, V lost 6 bases, and 10 bases had no gene match. CDR1 is MNHEY, CDR2 SMNVEV, per germline (reference sequence). CDR3 length: 16 residues. This CDR3 is CASSPGLAGTENEQFF. Here the CDR3 DNA reads TGTGCCAGCAGCCCCGGACTAGCGGGAACAGAGAATGAGCAGTTCTTC.

Worth noting for this clone: This sample also contains other DNA sequences that code for the same CDR3. This sequence joins TRBV27 and TRBJ2-7; D call uncertain. Germline lookup yields CDR1 MNHEY and CDR2 SMNVEV (reference sequence). Trimming pared 3 bases from V and 3 bases from J, leaving 12 bases between. The CDR3 length is 14 residues. CDR3 residues: CASSLGGSLYEQYF. The CDR3 region has the DNA TGTGCCAGCAGTTTGGGCGGCAGCCTCTACGAGCAGTACTTC.

The chain uses TRBV27 and TRBJ1-2; no definite D call. With 4 bases removed from V and 3 bases from J, the gap between germline ends came to 12 bases. This CDR3 region has 14 residues. Germline V gene lookup returns CDR1 MNHEY and CDR2 SMNVEV (reference sequence). For the CDR3, the DNA is TGTGCCAGCAGTTCAATCTCGCTAGACTATGGCTACACCTTC. Protein product: CASSSISLDYGYTF.

V is TRBV28 and J is TRBJ1-6, with TRBD1 matching 7 bases. CDR1 and CDR2 from the germline V gene are MDHEN and SYDVKM. This CDR3 spans 15 amino acids. V lost 3 bases to trimming and J lost 9 bases; unmatched junction nucleotides: 8. The CDR3 DNA reads as TGTGCCAGCAGTTTGACAGGGCTTGGGGGTTCACCCCTCCACTTT. This sequence encodes CASSLTGLGGSPLHF.

In the case of this clone: A junction boundary mismatches the germline segment, possibly from a read error. Other DNA sequences within the sample encode an identical CDR3. The V and J genes are TRBV5-6 and TRBJ1-1; 9 bases match TRBD1. In germline, CDR1 is SGHDT, CDR2 YYEEEE. This CDR3 comprises 15 residues. For the CDR3, the DNA is TGTGCCAGCAGCATAATGCGGGGACAGGGCGGTGAAGCCTTCTTT. It yields the protein CASSIMRGQGGEAFF.

The rearrangement uses TRBV9 and TRBJ2-1, with TRBD2 identical over 7 bases. The CDR3 is made up of 17 amino acids. After removal of 5 bases from V and 6 bases from J, the junction contained 17 bases not matched to a gene. The V gene's germline CDR1 is SGDLS and CDR2 YYNGEE. This CDR3 reads CASSDPLGLITSNEQFF. The CDR3 DNA reads TGTGCCAGCAGTGACCCCCTGGGACTAATTACCTCCAATGAGCAGTTCTTC.

The rearrangement uses TRBV4-1 and TRBJ1-1, with D hard to call. Germline V lookup: CDR1 MGHRA, CDR2 YSYEKL. The CDR3 is 15 amino acids. The germline V and J ends were trimmed by 1 base and 0 bases, with 9 bases remaining between them. CDR3 sequence (DNA): TGCGCCAGCAGCCAAGTGGGCAGGATGAACACTGAAGCTTTCTTT. Its translation: CASSQVGRMNTEAFF.

About this clone itself: Other DNA sequences within the sample encode an identical CDR3. Here the CDR3 DNA reads TGTGCCAGCAGCTTAGGTCCAGGGGCGAACACTGAAGCTTTCTTT. Translating it yields CASSLGPGANTEAFF. The chain links TRBV11-2 to TRBJ1-1, with D perhaps matching TRBD1 (6 bases). Germline CDR1 and CDR2: SGHAT and FQNNGV. This CDR3 has 15 residues. V was shortened by 1 base and J by 1 base, with 10 bases between the two germline ends.

The chain joins TRBV7-9 to TRBJ2-7, with D unclear. The V end lost 5 bases, the J end lost 5 bases, and 10 bases lay between the germline ends. The V gene's germline CDR1 is SEHNR and CDR2 FQNEAQ (reference sequence). The CDR3 is 12 amino acids. CDR3 bases: TGTGCCAGCAGCCCACCTGAACACGAGCAGTACTTC. Translation: CASSPPEHEQYF.

The V gene is TRBV27, the J gene TRBJ1-1; D possibly corresponds to TRBD1 (5 bases). The CDR3 sequence is 15 residues long. The V gene's germline CDR1 is MNHEY and CDR2 SMNVEV (reference sequence). V was clipped by 4 bases and J by 3 bases, with 15 bases between them. CDR3: CASSWGGGSDTEAFF. The CDR3 nucleotides read TGTGCCAGCAGTTGGGGCGGGGGTTCGGACACTGAAGCTTTCTTT.

The CDR3 spells CASSLWPLSSYNSPLHF. CDR3 sequence (DNA): TGTGCCAGCAGCTTGTGGCCGCTGAGCTCCTATAATTCACCCCTCCACTTT. The chain has TRBV5-6 and TRBJ1-6; no definite D call. This CDR3 contains 17 residues. From germline, CDR1 is SGHDT and CDR2 YYEEEE. V was clipped by 1 base and J by 0 bases, with 11 bases between them.

V is TRBV5-6 and J is TRBJ2-1; 9 positions match TRBD1. The CDR3 has 16 residues. CDR1 SGHDT and CDR2 YYEEEE come from the germline V gene. Trimming took 5 bases from V and 7 from J; bases not matched to a gene: 13. CDR3 amino acids: CASRPLGGTGRNEQFF. CDR3 DNA sequence: TGTGCCAGCAGACCTCTGGGTGGGACAGGGCGGAATGAGCAGTTCTTC.

The V call is TRBV19, the J call TRBJ2-1; tentative D call: TRBD2 (5 bases). Trimming left V 3 bases short and J 3 bases short, with 9 bases between. The length of the CDR3 is 14 residues. The germline V gene encodes CDR1 LNHDA and CDR2 SQIVND (reference sequence). CDR3 in amino acids: CASSISEVYNEQFF. CDR3 in DNA: TGTGCCAGTAGTATTTCGGAGGTCTACAATGAGCAGTTCTTC.

V usage is TRBV7-8 and J usage is TRBJ1-1; 7 nucleotides agree with TRBD1. CDR1 is SGHVS, CDR2 FQNEAQ, per germline. The CDR3 runs 15 residues. Trimming cost V 2 bases and J 4 bases; bases outside gene matches: 7. The CDR3 is CASSLRAGGGTEAFF. The CDR3 region has the DNA TGTGCCAGCAGCTTACGGGCAGGGGGAGGCACTGAAGCTTTCTTT. Full variable domain (rest looked up from reference TRBV7-8 and TRBJ1-1): GAGVSQSPRYKVAKRGQDVALRCDPISGHVSLFWYQQALGQGPEFLTYFQNEAQLDKSGLPSDRFFAERPEGSVSTLKIQRTQQEDSAVYLCASSLRAGGGTEAFFGQGTRLTVV.